Listed below are T cell receptor beta chains from one sample, sequenced in a study of graft-versus-host responses after intestinal transplantation. No antigen has been identified for these receptors. Sequencing was performed with immunoSEQ multiplex PCR; in TCRdb, only in-frame clones are kept and a portion is missing. The table records about 82,000 clones, less than 95% of them present only once. Source: unstimulated CD4+ T cells sorted from spleen or lymph node cells, taken before transplant. All receptors derive from a human donor who was the organ donor for an intestinal transplant. Both conserved end residues are part of each CDR3. The order of the fields is V gene, J gene, CDR3 protein.

V gene: TRBV10-3
J gene: TRBJ2-1
CDR3 protein: CAISETGTGDNEQFF

V gene: TRBV5-5
J gene: TRBJ1-4
CDR3 protein: CASSLMRVATNEKLFF

V gene: TRBV25-1
J gene: TRBJ2-7
CDR3 protein: CASSEGGFDYEQYF

V gene: TRBV20-1
J gene: TRBJ1-4
CDR3 protein: CSAHDEKLFF

V gene: TRBV7-3
J gene: TRBJ2-1
CDR3 protein: CASSLLTGVSYNEQFF

V gene: TRBV5-1
J gene: TRBJ2-5
CDR3 protein: CASSLGALSRTAQETQYF

V gene: TRBV5-1
J gene: TRBJ1-1
CDR3 protein: CASSATRDRYLKEAFF

V gene: TRBV5-4
J gene: TRBJ2-5
CDR3 protein: CASSSGHIQETQYF

V gene: TRBV5-4
J gene: TRBJ2-5
CDR3 protein: CASSSDFYQETQYF

V gene: TRBV29-1
J gene: TRBJ2-7
CDR3 protein: CSVIKRGGNYEQYF

V gene: TRBV5-1
J gene: TRBJ1-3
CDR3 protein: CASSLGHSGNTIYF

V gene: TRBV18
J gene: TRBJ1-2
CDR3 protein: CASSSVRTGLNYGYTF

V gene: TRBV6-5
J gene: TRBJ1-6
CDR3 protein: CASSYNPGSPLHF

V gene: TRBV5-1
J gene: TRBJ1-1
CDR3 protein: CASSHLRVGTEAFF

V gene: TRBV6-6
J gene: TRBJ2-7
CDR3 protein: CASSYSEIYEQYF

V gene: TRBV30
J gene: TRBJ2-3
CDR3 protein: CAWRDRSWTDTQYF

V gene: TRBV2
J gene: TRBJ2-5
CDR3 protein: CASSAGLTQETQYF

V gene: TRBV19
J gene: TRBJ2-3
CDR3 protein: CASSIGGQGKDTQYF

V gene: TRBV5-1
J gene: TRBJ2-2
CDR3 protein: CASSSLKTSGDTGELFF

V gene: TRBV19
J gene: TRBJ1-1
CDR3 protein: CASSIVFNTEAFF

V gene: TRBV7-8
J gene: TRBJ2-7
CDR3 protein: CASSSYRGPTYEQYF

V gene: TRBV4-2
J gene: TRBJ2-5
CDR3 protein: CASSQDIRQGGGETQYF

V gene: TRBV2
J gene: TRBJ2-7
CDR3 protein: CASSRFGGTTYEQYF

V gene: TRBV19
J gene: TRBJ1-1
CDR3 protein: CASSTLGQTNTEAFF

V gene: TRBV28
J gene: TRBJ2-7
CDR3 protein: CASNEGAYEQYF

V gene: TRBV10-2
J gene: TRBJ2-6
CDR3 protein: CASSESSLFGANVLTF

V gene: TRBV7-8
J gene: TRBJ1-1
CDR3 protein: CATLLDRTGIYTEAFF

V gene: TRBV18
J gene: TRBJ2-1
CDR3 protein: CASSPPASGIYNEQFF

V gene: TRBV11-3
J gene: TRBJ2-1
CDR3 protein: CASSLGGKQQFF

V gene: TRBV11-3
J gene: TRBJ2-5
CDR3 protein: CASSLRGSGRAGETQYF

V gene: TRBV5-1
J gene: TRBJ2-2
CDR3 protein: CASSFSLGPPTGVGELFF